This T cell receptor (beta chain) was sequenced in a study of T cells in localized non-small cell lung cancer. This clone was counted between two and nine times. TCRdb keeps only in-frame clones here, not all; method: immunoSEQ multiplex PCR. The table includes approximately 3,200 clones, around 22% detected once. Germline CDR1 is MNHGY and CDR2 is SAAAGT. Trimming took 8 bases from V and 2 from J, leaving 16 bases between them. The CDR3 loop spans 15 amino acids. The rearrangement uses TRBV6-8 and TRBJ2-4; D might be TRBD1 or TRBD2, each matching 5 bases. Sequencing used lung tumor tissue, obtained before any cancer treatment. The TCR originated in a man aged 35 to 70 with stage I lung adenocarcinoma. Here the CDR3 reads CASGSGGNTKNIQYF. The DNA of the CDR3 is TGTGCCAGCGGGAGTGGGGGTAATACCAAAAACATTCAGTACTTC.